The T cell receptor beta chain described here comes from a study of T-cell reconstitution after alpha-beta-depleted transplantation in children. Study-wide points: Diversity of TCRbeta at day 60 was high in some patients, arising from surviving recipient T cells and thymic progenitors. It was newly produced T cells that mostly accounted for T-cell counts and diversity one year after transplant.

This clonotype was seen once. The antigen remains undetermined. CDR1 is MNHNS and CDR2 is SASEGT in the germline V gene. Trimming shortened V by 7 bases and J by 9 bases, and 22 bases separated the two germline ends. The CDR3 contains 16 residues. For TCRbeta, the library was prepared with unique molecular identifiers. TCRdb re-analysed the PCR reads in MiXCR, keeping a single row per CDR3 protein. The sample lists around 490,000 distinct CDR3 sequences, about an eighth seen once, with 14% in the top ten. The gene calls are TRBV6-1 and TRBJ1-6; D is ambiguous. This clonotype originated in a female patient aged 2-9 years who had a stem cell transplant for aplastic anemia, so the T cells may come from the graft donor. This specimen consisted of PBMCs, mostly from graft donor cells, obtained 180 days after TCRalphabeta/CD19-depleted stem cell transplant. CDR3 sequence: CASTKDRRRAISPLHF. As DNA, the CDR3 is TGTGCCAGCACCAAGGACCGGCGGAGGGCTATTTCACCCCTCCACTTT.